Below are 18 T cell receptor beta chains sequenced from a single sample in a study of blood T cell repertoires in COVID-19. The assay was immunoSEQ multiplex PCR, and TCRdb's table has in-frame clones only and misses some. The sample shows about 240,000 clones, 82% of them seen only once. Sequenced material: peripheral blood. The receptors were sampled from a woman aged 60-70 years with active or convalescent COVID-19.

V is TRBV29-1 and J is TRBJ2-7, with TRBD1 matching over 9 bases. Losses at the gene ends were 5 bases for V and 0 bases for J; bases not matched to a gene: 2. The V gene's germline CDR1 is SQVTM and CDR2 ANQGSEA. The CDR3 has 13 amino acids. The DNA for the CDR3 is TGCAGCGTTACGGGACAGGGCTCCTACGAGCAGTACTTC. Its translation is CSVTGQGSYEQYF.

The chain employs TRBV3-1 (or the pseudogene TRBV3-2) and TRBJ1-1; TRBD1 matches at 7 bases. The V segment lost 4 bases and the J segment 4 bases; nucleotides outside the gene matches: 9. The CDR3 covers 15 residues. Germline CDR1 is LGHDT and CDR2 is YNNKEL (reference sequence). The CDR3 reads CASSLWTEGATEAFF. The CDR3 coding sequence is TGTGCCAGCAGCCTCTGGACGGAGGGGGCCACTGAAGCTTTCTTT.

This chain uses TRBV5-5 with TRBJ1-4; 10 positions agree with TRBD1. V trimming: 4 bases; J trimming: 7 bases; junction bases outside the gene matches: 10. Germline-derived CDR1 and CDR2 are SGHKS and YYEKEE (reference sequence). The CDR3 is 16 residues long. The CDR3 DNA is TGTGCCAGCAGCCAAAACGACAGGGGGCAGGGTGAAAAACTGTTTTTT. This encodes CASSQNDRGQGEKLFF.

V and J are TRBV18 and TRBJ1-1; 9 bases align to TRBD1. Germline assignment: CDR1 KGHSH and CDR2 LQKENI. V was clipped by 4 bases and J by 1 base; unmatched bases: 7. The length of the CDR3 is 16 residues. The DNA of the CDR3 is TGTGCCAGCTCACACGGGACAGGGTTTCGGAACACTGAAGCTTTCTTT. This encodes CASSHGTGFRNTEAFF.

This chain uses TRBV3-1 (or the pseudogene TRBV3-2) with TRBJ2-1, with a tentative D call TRBD2 (6 bases). Germline loops: CDR1 LGHDT, CDR2 YNNKEL (reference sequence). Trimming took off 4 bases at V and 0 bases at J, with 13 bases between the two ends. The CDR3 loop spans 16 amino acids. The CDR3 nucleotides read TGTGCCAGCAGCCTCACCCGAGCGGGCTCCTACAATGAGCAGTTCTTC. Translating gives CASSLTRAGSYNEQFF.

This clone was observed a handful of times. The CDR3 sequence: CASSQPTVGGRDRGYTF. The CDR3 region has the DNA TGCGCCAGCAGCCAGCCCACGGTAGGGGGAAGGGATCGCGGCTACACCTTC. This chain joins TRBV4-1 and TRBJ1-2, with D perhaps matching TRBD1 (6 bases). CDR1 is MGHRA and CDR2 is YSYEKL in the germline V gene. The CDR3 extends over 17 amino acids. Trimming took off 3 bases at V and 8 bases at J, with 25 bases between the two ends.

The CDR3 spells CASSLSGGADRRYNEQFF. The DNA for the CDR3 is TGCGCCAGCAGCCTTAGCGGGGGGGCCGATCGCCGCTACAATGAGCAGTTCTTC. V gene TRBV5-1 combines with J gene TRBJ2-1; 11 bases fit TRBD2. The V and J ends lost 4 bases and 3 bases, in that order; junction bases with no gene match: 12. CDR3 length equals 18 residues. From germline, CDR1 is SGHRS and CDR2 YFSETQ.

The V and J genes are TRBV9 and TRBJ2-2, with 14 positions matching TRBD2. CDR3 length: 17 amino acids. In germline, CDR1 is SGDLS, CDR2 YYNGEE. With 3 bases clipped from V and 6 bases from J, the junction kept 7 bases outside the gene matches. The CDR3 sequence: CASSETSGGAFPGELFF. The CDR3 nucleotides read TGTGCCAGCAGCGAGACTAGCGGGGGGGCCTTTCCCGGGGAGCTGTTTTTT.

This chain connects TRBV6-2 or TRBV6-3 to TRBJ2-5, with D uncertain. The V end lost 5 bases, the J end lost 2 bases, and 12 bases lay between the germline ends. Germline loops: CDR1 MNHEY, CDR2 SVGEGT. The CDR3 totals 14 residues. The CDR3 region is CASSPHGGQETQYF. In nucleotides, the CDR3 is TGTGCCAGCAGTCCCCACGGTGGTCAAGAGACCCAGTACTTC.

J is TRBJ1-2 and V is TRBV7-2, with no clear D. The length of the CDR3 is 12 residues. Deletions cut 4 bases from V and 5 bases from J, with 8 bases between. The germline V gene has CDR1 SGHTA and CDR2 FQGNSA. CDR3 residues: CASSSAGYGYTF. In DNA, the CDR3 is TGTGCCAGCAGCTCCGCCGGGTATGGCTACACCTTC.

The CDR3 DNA follows: TGTGCCAGCAGCCCAGGGTCCCCGTACTATGGCTACACCTTC. This codes for CASSPGSPYYGYTF. The chain recombines TRBV21-1 with TRBJ1-2; TRBD1 reflects the table's D call only, with no check against the DNA. TRBV21-1 is labeled a pseudogene. The CDR3 totals 14 residues.

The table lists this clone with a few counts. The chain joins TRBV30 to TRBJ1-5, with 8 bases aligning to TRBD1. Germline-derived CDR1 and CDR2 are GTSNPN and SVGIG (reference sequence). Trimming at V came to 2 bases and at J to 6 bases, leaving 3 bases not matched to a gene. The CDR3 loop spans 13 amino acids. The CDR3 DNA follows: TGTGCCTGGAGTAGCAGGGGGCGTCAGCCCCAGCATTTT. Translated: CAWSSRGRQPQHF.

This sequence joins TRBV4-3 and TRBJ1-2, with 12 bases lining up with TRBD1. The CDR3 loop spans 15 amino acids. In germline, CDR1 is LGHNA, CDR2 YSLEER. J lost 6 bases, V lost 2 bases, and 4 bases had no gene match. The CDR3 nucleotides are TGCGCCAGCAGCCAATTCGGGACAGGGGGCCATGGCTACACCTTC. It specifies CASSQFGTGGHGYTF.

V is TRBV30 and J is TRBJ1-1; possible D gene TRBD1, 5 bases. CDR3 size: 13 residues. Trimming took 4 bases from V and 6 from J, leaving 15 bases between them. Germline V gene lookup returns CDR1 GTSNPN and CDR2 SVGIG (reference sequence). Written as DNA, the CDR3 is TGTGCCTGGATCGTGCACCTGACAGCTGAAGCTTTCTTT. Its protein product is CAWIVHLTAEAFF. Complete variable domain (other parts from reference TRBV30 and TRBJ1-1): SQTIHQWPATLVQPVGSPLSLECTVEGTSNPNLYWYRQAAGRGLQLLFYSVGIGQISSEVPQNLSASRPQDRQFILSSKKLLLSDSGFYLCAWIVHLTAEAFFGQGTRLTVV.

V gene TRBV12-3 or TRBV12-4 combines with J gene TRBJ1-4; D ambiguous. This CDR3 contains 13 residues. Trimming took off 6 bases at V and 8 bases at J, with 13 bases between the two ends. The CDR3 DNA reads as TGTGCCAGCAGCCCTCTGCCGGGGGAAAAACTGTTTTTT. It codes for CASSPLPGEKLFF.

This clone was seen more than once but under ten times. This rearrangement joins TRBV3-1 (or the pseudogene TRBV3-2) to TRBJ2-5; TRBD2 agrees at 9 bases. CDR3 size: 15 residues. The germline V gene encodes CDR1 LGHDT and CDR2 YNNKEL (reference sequence). V trimming: 1 base; J trimming: 2 bases; junction bases outside the gene matches: 2. The DNA of the CDR3 is TGTGCCAGCAGCCAAGGAGCGGGGGGTCAAGAGACCCAGTACTTC. This codes for CASSQGAGGQETQYF.

V gene TRBV4-1 combines with J gene TRBJ2-1; 7 bases fit TRBD1. Germline V gene lookup returns CDR1 MGHRA and CDR2 YSYEKL. The CDR3 covers 15 residues. With 4 bases clipped from V and 5 bases from J, the junction kept 8 bases outside the gene matches. The CDR3 region is CASSPPRGSNNEQFF. CDR3 DNA sequence: TGCGCCAGCAGCCCTCCCAGGGGGTCTAACAATGAGCAGTTCTTC.

V and J are TRBV5-6 and TRBJ1-2; 10 positions match TRBD1. J was trimmed by 5 bases and V by 0 bases; bases with no gene match: 7. The germline V gene encodes CDR1 SGHDT and CDR2 YYEEEE. The CDR3 sequence is 16 residues long. CDR3 bases: TGTGCCAGCAGCTTGGCGACAGGGGGCGCGTGGTATGGCTACACCTTC. Translated: CASSLATGGAWYGYTF.